Below are 3 T cell receptor beta chains sequenced from a single sample in a study of blood T cells in healthy people across ages. A second about 7 to 12 cycle PCR used barcoded and J-beta primers. MiXCR, applied by TCRdb to the 5' RACE reads, yields one record per CDR3 protein. The data contain fewer than 2,000,000 distinct CDR3 sequences, about 31% of them singletons. The material sequenced was blood. These receptors all come from a woman aged 25 to 45 in good health.

The rearrangement joins TRBV18 to TRBJ2-7; D may be TRBD1 (5 bases). The CDR3 loop spans 13 amino acids. Germline CDR1 reads KGHSH; CDR2 reads LQKENI. Trimming left V 1 base short and J 6 bases short, with 10 bases between. The CDR3 here is CASSPLLRGEQYF. CDR3 in DNA: TGTGCCAGCTCACCACTCTTAAGGGGCGAGCAGTACTTC.

Here the CDR3 reads CASSRGLAVHEQFF. The CDR3, as DNA: TGTGCCAGCAGCCGGGGACTAGCTGTACATGAGCAGTTCTTC. The chain joins TRBV6-5 to TRBJ2-1; 9 bases agree with TRBD2. V trimming: 6 bases; J trimming: 8 bases; junction bases outside the gene matches: 8. The CDR3 sequence is 14 residues long. Germline assignment: CDR1 MNHEY and CDR2 SVGAGI.

This rearrangement joins TRBV20-1 to TRBJ2-5, with 7 bases matching TRBD2. V was pared by 2 bases and J by 3 bases, with 9 bases of the junction left unmatched. Germline values: CDR1 DFQATT, CDR2 SNEGSKA (reference sequence). The CDR3 loop spans 15 amino acids. DNA of the CDR3: TGCAGTGCTAGACGACTAGCCCGAGGGGAAGAGACCCAGTACTTC. It yields the protein CSARRLARGEETQYF.